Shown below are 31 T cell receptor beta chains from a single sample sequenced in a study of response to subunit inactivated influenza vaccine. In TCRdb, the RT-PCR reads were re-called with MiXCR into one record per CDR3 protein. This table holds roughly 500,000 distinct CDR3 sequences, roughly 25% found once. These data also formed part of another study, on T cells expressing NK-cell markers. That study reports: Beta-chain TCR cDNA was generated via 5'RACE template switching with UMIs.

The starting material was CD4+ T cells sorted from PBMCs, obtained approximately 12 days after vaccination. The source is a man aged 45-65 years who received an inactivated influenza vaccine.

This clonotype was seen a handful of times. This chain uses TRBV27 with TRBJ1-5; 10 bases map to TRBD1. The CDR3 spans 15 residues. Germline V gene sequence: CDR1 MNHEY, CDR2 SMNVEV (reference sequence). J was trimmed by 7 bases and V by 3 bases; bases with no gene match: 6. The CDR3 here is CASSFGTGDRQPQHF. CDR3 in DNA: TGTGCCAGCAGTTTCGGGACAGGGGACCGCCAGCCCCAGCATTTT.

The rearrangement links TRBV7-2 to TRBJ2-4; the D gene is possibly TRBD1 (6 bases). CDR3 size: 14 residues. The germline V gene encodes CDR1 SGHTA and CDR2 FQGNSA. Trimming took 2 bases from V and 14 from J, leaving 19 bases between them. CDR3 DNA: TGTGCCAGCAGCTTATACGCGACAGGCAAATCAGAGTACTTC. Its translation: CASSLYATGKSEYF.

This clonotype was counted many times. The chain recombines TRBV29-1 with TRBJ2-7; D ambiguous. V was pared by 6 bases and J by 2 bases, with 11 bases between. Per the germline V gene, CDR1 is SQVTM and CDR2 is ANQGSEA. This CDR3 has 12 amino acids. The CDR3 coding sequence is TGCAGCGTCCGGACCGCAACCTACGAGCAGTACTTC. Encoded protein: CSVRTATYEQYF.

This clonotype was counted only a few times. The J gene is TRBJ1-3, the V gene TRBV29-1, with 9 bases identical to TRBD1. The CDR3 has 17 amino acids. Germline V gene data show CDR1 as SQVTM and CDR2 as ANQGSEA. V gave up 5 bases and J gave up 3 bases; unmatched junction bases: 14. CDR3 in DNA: TGCAGCGTTTCAACAGGGGGCCCTTTTCTGGGTGGAAACACCATATATTTT. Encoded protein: CSVSTGGPFLGGNTIYF.

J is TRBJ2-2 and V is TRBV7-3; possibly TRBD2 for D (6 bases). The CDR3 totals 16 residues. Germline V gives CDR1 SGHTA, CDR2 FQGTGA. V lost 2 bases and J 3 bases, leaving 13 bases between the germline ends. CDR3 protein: CASSLFGGIDTGELFF. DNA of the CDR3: TGTGCCAGCAGCTTATTTGGCGGGATAGACACCGGGGAGCTGTTTTTT.

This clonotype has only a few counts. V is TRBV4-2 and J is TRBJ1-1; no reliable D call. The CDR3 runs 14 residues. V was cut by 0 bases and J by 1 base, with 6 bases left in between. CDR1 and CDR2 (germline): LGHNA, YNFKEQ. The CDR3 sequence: CASSQEPRNTEAFF. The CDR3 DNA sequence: TGTGCCAGCAGCCAAGAGCCGAGGAACACTGAAGCTTTCTTT.

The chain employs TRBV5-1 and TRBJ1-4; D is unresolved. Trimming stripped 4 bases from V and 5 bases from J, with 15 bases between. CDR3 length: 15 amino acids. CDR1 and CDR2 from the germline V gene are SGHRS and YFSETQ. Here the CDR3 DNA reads TGCGCCAGCAGCCGTTTGGACGGCAGGAATGAAAAACTGTTTTTT. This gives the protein CASSRLDGRNEKLFF.

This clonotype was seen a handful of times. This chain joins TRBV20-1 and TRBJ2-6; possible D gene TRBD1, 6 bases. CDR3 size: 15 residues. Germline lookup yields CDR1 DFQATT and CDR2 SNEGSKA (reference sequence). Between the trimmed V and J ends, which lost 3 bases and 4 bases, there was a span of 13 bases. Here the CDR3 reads CSARGAGTGANVLTF. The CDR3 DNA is TGCAGTGCTAGGGGGGCCGGGACGGGGGCCAACGTCCTGACTTTC.

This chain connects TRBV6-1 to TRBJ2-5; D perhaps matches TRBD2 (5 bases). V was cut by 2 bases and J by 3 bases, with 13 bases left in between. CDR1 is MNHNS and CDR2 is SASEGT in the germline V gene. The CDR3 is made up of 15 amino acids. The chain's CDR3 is CASSETLAWEETQYF. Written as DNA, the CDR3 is TGTGCCAGCAGTGAAACTCTAGCTTGGGAAGAGACCCAGTACTTC.

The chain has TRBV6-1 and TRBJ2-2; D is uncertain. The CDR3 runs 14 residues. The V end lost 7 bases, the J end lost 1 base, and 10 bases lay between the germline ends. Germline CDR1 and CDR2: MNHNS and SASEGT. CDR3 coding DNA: TGTGCCAGCACCCTTGAAATGAACACCGGGGAGCTGTTTTTT. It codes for CASTLEMNTGELFF.

CDR3 amino acids: CSARYKRTGVIQETQYF. The CDR3 nucleotides read TGCAGTGCTCGCTACAAGAGGACAGGGGTTATACAAGAGACCCAGTACTTC. The rearrangement links TRBV20-1 to TRBJ2-5; 9 nucleotides align to TRBD1. Germline V gene sequence: CDR1 DFQATT, CDR2 SNEGSKA (reference sequence). J lost 2 bases, V lost 5 bases, and 15 bases had no gene match. This CDR3 is 17 amino acids long.

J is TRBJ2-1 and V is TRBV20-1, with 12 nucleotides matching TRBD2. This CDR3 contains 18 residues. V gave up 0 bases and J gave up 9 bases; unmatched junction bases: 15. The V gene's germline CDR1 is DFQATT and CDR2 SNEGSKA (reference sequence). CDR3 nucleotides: TGCAGTGCTAGAGATAGGTTCCTAGCGGGGGGGCCGTCTAGTGAGCAGTTCTTC. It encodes CSARDRFLAGGPSSEQFF.

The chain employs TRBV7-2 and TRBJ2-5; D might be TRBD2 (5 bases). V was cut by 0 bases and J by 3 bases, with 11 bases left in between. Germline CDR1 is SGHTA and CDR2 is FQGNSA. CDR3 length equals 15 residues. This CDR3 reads CASSLATTSKETQYF. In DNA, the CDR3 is TGTGCCAGCAGCTTAGCGACTACTTCCAAAGAGACCCAGTACTTC.

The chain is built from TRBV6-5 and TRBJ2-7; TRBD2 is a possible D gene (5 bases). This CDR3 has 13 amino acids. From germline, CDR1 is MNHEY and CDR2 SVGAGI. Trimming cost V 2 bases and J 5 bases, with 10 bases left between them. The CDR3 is CASSYRRADEQYF. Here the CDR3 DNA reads TGTGCCAGCAGTTACCGGCGGGCGGACGAGCAGTACTTC.

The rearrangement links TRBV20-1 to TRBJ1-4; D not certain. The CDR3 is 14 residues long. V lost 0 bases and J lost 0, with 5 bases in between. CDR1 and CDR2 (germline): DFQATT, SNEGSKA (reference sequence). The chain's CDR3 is CSARDGPTNEKLFF. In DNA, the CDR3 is TGCAGTGCTAGAGATGGGCCAACTAATGAAAAACTGTTTTTT.

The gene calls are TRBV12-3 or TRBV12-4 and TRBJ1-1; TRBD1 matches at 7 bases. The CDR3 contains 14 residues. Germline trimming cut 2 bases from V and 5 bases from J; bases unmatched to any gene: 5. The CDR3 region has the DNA TGTGCCAGCAGTTTAACACAGGGGAGGACTGAAGCTTTCTTT. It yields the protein CASSLTQGRTEAFF.

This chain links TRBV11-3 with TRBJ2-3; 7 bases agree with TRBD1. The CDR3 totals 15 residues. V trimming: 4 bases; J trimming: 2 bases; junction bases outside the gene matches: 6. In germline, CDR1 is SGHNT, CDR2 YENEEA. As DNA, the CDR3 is TGTGCCAGCAGCTCCAGGGGGTCCCCCACAGATACGCAGTATTTT. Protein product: CASSSRGSPTDTQYF.

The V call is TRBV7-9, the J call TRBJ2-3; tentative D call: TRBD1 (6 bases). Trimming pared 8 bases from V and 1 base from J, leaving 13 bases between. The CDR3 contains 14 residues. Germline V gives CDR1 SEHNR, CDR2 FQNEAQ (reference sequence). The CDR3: CASQVRGGTDTQYF. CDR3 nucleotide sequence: TGTGCCAGCCAGGTCAGGGGAGGCACAGATACGCAGTATTTT.

CDR3 loop: CASSQSRAGVHQGYTF. In nucleotides, the CDR3 is TGTGCCAGCAGCCAGAGCCGGGCAGGGGTTCACCAAGGCTACACCTTC. The V gene is TRBV7-2, the J gene TRBJ1-2; perhaps TRBD1 as D (6 bases). Trimming removed 5 bases from V and 8 bases from J, with 24 bases in between. CDR1 and CDR2 from the germline V gene are SGHTA and FQGNSA. The CDR3 is 16 residues long.

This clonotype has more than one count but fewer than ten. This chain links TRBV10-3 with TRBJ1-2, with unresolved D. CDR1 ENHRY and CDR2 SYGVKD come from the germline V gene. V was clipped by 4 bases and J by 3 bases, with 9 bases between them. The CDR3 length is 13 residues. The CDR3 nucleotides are TGTGCCATCAGTGCGACGGGTGACTATGGCTACACCTTC. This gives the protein CAISATGDYGYTF.

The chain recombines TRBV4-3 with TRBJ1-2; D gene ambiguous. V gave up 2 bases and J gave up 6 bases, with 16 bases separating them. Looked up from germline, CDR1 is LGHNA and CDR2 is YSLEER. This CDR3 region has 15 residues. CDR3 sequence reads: CASSQLFGVFNGYTF. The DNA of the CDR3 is TGCGCCAGCAGCCAACTTTTCGGGGTGTTTAATGGCTACACCTTC.

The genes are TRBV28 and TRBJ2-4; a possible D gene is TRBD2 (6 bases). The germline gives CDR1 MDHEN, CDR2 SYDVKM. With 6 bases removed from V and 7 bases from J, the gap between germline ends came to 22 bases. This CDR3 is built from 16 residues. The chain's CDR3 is CASRRGPRDFVNIQYF. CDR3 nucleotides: TGTGCCAGCAGACGAGGCCCCCGGGACTTCGTGAACATTCAGTACTTC.

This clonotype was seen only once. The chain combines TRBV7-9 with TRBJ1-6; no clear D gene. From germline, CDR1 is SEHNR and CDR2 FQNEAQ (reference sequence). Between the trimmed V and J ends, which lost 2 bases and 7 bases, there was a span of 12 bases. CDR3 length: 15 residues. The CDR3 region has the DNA TGTGCCAGCAGCTTATTGTTAGCCCAGAATTCACCCCTCCACTTT. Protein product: CASSLLLAQNSPLHF.

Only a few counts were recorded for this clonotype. CDR3 bases: TGTGCCACCAGTGACCGTACTACAGCGGGAGGGCCCTCGAGAACTTACGAGCAGTACTTC. Residues: CATSDRTTAGGPSRTYEQYF. The V and J genes are TRBV24-1 and TRBJ2-7; TRBD2 aligns across 10 bases. The V and J ends lost 4 bases and 4 bases, in that order; junction bases with no gene match: 21. Germline CDR1 reads KGHDR; CDR2 reads SFDVKD. This CDR3 has 20 amino acids.

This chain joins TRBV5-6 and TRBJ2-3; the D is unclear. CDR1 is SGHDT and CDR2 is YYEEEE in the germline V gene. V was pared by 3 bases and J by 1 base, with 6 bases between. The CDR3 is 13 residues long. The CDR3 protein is CASSSVGTDTQYF. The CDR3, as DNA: TGTGCCAGCAGCTCCGTAGGCACAGATACGCAGTATTTT.

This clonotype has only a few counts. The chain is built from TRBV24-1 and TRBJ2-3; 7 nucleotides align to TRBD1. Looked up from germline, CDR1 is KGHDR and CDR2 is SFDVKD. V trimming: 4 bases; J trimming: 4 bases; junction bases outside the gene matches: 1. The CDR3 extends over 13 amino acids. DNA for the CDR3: TGTGCCACCAGTGAGGGGACAGCAGATACGCAGTATTTT. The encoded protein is CATSEGTADTQYF.

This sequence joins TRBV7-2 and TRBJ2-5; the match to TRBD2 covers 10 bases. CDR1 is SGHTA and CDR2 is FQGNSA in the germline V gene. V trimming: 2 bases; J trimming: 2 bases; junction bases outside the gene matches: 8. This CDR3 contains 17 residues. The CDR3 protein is CASSLIGVAGGQETQYF. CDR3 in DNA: TGTGCCAGCAGCTTAATCGGGGTAGCGGGAGGACAAGAGACCCAGTACTTC.

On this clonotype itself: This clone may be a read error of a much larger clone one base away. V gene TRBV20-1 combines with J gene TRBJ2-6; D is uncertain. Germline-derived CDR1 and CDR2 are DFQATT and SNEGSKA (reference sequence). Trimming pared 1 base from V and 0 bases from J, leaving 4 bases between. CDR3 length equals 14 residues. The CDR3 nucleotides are TGCAGTGCTAGAGCGGGCTCTGGGGCCAACGTCCTGACTTTC. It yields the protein CSARAGSGANVLTF.

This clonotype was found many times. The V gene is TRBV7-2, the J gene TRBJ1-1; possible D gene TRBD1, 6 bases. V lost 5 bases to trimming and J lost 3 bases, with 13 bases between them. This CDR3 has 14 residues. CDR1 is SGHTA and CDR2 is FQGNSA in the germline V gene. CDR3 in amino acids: CASSPFGQYTEAFF. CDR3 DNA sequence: TGTGCCAGCAGCCCCTTCGGACAGTACACTGAAGCTTTCTTT.

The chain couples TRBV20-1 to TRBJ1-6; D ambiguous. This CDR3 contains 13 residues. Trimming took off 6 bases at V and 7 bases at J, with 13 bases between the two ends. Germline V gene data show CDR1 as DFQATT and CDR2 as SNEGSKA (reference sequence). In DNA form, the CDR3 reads TGCAGTGCGGGCCGGAGCGCAAATTCACCCCTCCACTTT. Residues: CSAGRSANSPLHF.

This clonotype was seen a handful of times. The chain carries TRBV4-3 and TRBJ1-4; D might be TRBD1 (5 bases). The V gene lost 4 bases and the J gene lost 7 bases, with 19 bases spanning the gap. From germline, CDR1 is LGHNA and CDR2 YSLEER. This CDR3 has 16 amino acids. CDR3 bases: TGCGCCAGCAGCCGCCGTGAAGGGGAGGGGAGTGAAAAACTGTTTTTT. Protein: CASSRREGEGSEKLFF.